This T cell receptor (beta chain) was profiled in a study of cytomegalovirus exposure and HLA in healthy donors. General study points: CMV serostatus was the only immune exposure information that was available. Reported performance of the classifier showed diagnosis of cytomegalovirus status with high specificity and sensitivity. TCR beta sequences numbering around 15,000 were associated with HLA alleles at 0.05 false discovery rate in a later analysis.

The V gene's germline CDR1 is SGHAT and CDR2 FQNNGV. The CDR3 length is 13 residues. The ends were cut back, 5 bases at V and 4 bases at J, with 12 bases in the middle. The study ran its PCR with 60 Vbeta and 13 Jbeta primers. Profiling relied on immunoSEQ multiplex PCR, and the TCRdb table lists in-frame clones only, not all of them. The sample shows 110,000 to 150,000 clones, 72% of them seen only once. Comments on this clone: No antigen is known for it.

Healthy bone marrow donors made up the cohort. Material for sequencing was PBMCs. This clonotype originated in a man aged 35 to 55 in good health and CMV-seronegative. The chain links TRBV11-2 to TRBJ2-7; tentative D call: TRBD1 (5 bases). The CDR3 protein is CASSIGHQYEQYF. The CDR3, as DNA: TGTGCCAGCAGCATAGGACATCAATACGAGCAGTACTTC.